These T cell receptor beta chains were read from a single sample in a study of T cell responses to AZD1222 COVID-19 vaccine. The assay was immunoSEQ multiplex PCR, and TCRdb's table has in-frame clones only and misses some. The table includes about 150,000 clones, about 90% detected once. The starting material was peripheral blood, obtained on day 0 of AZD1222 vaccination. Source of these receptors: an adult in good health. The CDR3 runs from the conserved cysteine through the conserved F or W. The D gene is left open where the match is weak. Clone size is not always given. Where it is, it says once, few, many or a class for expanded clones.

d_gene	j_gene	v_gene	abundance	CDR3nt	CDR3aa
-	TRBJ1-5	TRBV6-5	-	TGTGCCAGCAGTCCGTCAGGGGTCAATCAGCCCCAGCATTTT	CASSPSGVNQPQHF
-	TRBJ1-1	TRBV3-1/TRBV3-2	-	TGTGCCAGCAGCCAAGCTTTCTCGCTAGCAGCTGAAGCTTTCTTT	CASSQAFSLAAEAFF
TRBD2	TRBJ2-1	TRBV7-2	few	TGTGCCAGCAGCCTCGAGGCGGGAGGACCCAATGAGCAGTTCTTC	CASSLEAGGPNEQFF
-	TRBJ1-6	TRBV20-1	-	TGCAGTGCTAGTGACAGGAGCTCCTATAATTCACCCCTCCACTTT	CSASDRSSYNSPLHF
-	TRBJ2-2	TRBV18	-	TGTGCCAGCTCCCCCCAGGCTAGCGACACCGGGGAGCTGTTTTTT	CASSPQASDTGELFF
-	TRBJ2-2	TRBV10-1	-	TGCGCCAGCAGGGATTCGCCGGGGGCGGACACCGGGGAGCTGTTTTTT	CASRDSPGADTGELFF
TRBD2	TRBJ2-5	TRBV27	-	TGTGCCAGCAGTTTTGGACTAGCGGGCCCCCAGTACTTC	CASSFGLAGPQYF
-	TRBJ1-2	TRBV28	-	TGTGCCAGCAGTTTACCCGTTCGGTCTAACTATGGCTACACCTTC	CASSLPVRSNYGYTF
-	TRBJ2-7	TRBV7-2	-	TGTGCCAGCAGCTTAGGTCCAGCCTCAAATTCCTACGAGCAGTACTTC	CASSLGPASNSYEQYF
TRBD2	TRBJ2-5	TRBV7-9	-	TGTGCCAGCAGCTTATCGCAAAGCGGGAGGGCTGGAAAAAAAGAGACCCAGTACTTC	CASSLSQSGRAGKKETQYF
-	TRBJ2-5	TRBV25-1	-	TGTGCCAGCAGTGATGGATTTATCGGGGTCTCAGAGACCCAGTACTTC	CASSDGFIGVSETQYF
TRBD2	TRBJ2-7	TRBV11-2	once	TGTGCCAGCAGCCTGGGACTAGCGAGCTCCTACGAGCAGTACTTC	CASSLGLASSYEQYF
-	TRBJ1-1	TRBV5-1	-	TGCGCCAGCAGCTTAAATGCAGGGAAAGCTTTCTTT	CASSLNAGKAFF
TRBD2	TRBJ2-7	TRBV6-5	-	TGTGCCAGCAGCAAAGCTAGCGGGAGGGCCCACGAGCAGTACTTC	CASSKASGRAHEQYF
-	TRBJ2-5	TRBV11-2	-	TGTGCCAGCAGCTTAGGAGGACGATGGGGCCAAGAGACCCAGTACTTC	CASSLGGRWGQETQYF
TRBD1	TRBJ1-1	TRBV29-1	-	TGCAGCGTTGAAGGGACAGGGAACACTGAAGCTTTCTTT	CSVEGTGNTEAFF
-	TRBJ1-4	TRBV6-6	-	TGTGCCAGCAGTTACTCGAGGCAGGGGACTGAAAAACTGTTTTTT	CASSYSRQGTEKLFF
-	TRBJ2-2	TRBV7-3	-	TGTGCCAGCGGGCGGTTTACCGGGGAGCTGTTTTTT	CASGRFTGELFF
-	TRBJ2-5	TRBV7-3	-	TGTGCCAGCAGCTTGAGCAGACAAGAGACCCAGTACTTC	CASSLSRQETQYF
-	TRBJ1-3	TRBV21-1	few	TGTGCCAGCAGCACCGCGCGGCGGGAGCGTGGAAACACCATATATTTT	CASSTARRERGNTIYF
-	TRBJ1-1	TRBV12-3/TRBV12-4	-	TGTGCCAGCAGTTTTGGGAACACTGAAGCTTTCTTT	CASSFGNTEAFF
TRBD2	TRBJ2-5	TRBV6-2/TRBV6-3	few	TGTGCCATCACCCCGGGACTAGCGGACCAAGAGACCCAGTACTTC	CAITPGLADQETQYF
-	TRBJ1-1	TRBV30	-	TGTGCCTGGAGTGGTCGCGGAGGAACTGAAGCTTTCTTT	CAWSGRGGTEAFF
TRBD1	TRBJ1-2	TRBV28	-	TGTGCCAGCAACCCAGACAGGGCAGGAGGCTACACCTTC	CASNPDRAGGYTF
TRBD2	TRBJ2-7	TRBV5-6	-	TGTGCCAGCAGCTTGAGAACTAGCGGTCCCTACGAGCAGTACTTC	CASSLRTSGPYEQYF
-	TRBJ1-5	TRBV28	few	TGTGCCAGCTCTGAACGGGGTCAGCCCCAGCATTTT	CASSERGQPQHF
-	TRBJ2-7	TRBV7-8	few	TGTGCCAGCAGCTCCCGGCGGGAATTCGGCTACGAGCAGTACTTC	CASSSRREFGYEQYF
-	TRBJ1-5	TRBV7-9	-	TGTGCCAGCAGCTTAAATGAGCTGGGCAATCAGCCCCAGCATTTT	CASSLNELGNQPQHF
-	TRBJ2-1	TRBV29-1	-	TGCAGCGTTGTTCGCGGATACAATGAGCAGTTCTTC	CSVVRGYNEQFF
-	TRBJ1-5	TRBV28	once	TGTGCCAGCAGTTTTCGACAGATTTTATATAGCAATCAGCCCCAGCATTTT	CASSFRQILYSNQPQHF
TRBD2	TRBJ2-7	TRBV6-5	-	TGTGCCAGCGGGGCGGGAGGCTACGAGCAGTACTTC	CASGAGGYEQYF
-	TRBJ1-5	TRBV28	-	TGTGCCAGCAGCTGGGCTTATAGCAATCAGCCCCAGCATTTT	CASSWAYSNQPQHF
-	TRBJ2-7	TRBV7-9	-	TGTGCCAGCAGCCCAAGAGGCCTAGCGAAGTACGAGCAGTACTTC	CASSPRGLAKYEQYF
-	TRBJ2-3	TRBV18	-	TGTGCCAGCTCAAACCAGAGGAGGGTAGATACGCAGTATTTT	CASSNQRRVDTQYF
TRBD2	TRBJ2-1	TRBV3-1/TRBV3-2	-	TGTGCCAGCAGCTTTCGAGGGACTATGAAAAATGAGCAGTTCTTC	CASSFRGTMKNEQFF
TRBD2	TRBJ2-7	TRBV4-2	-	TGTGCCAGCAGCCAAAGGGCGGGAGAAGGCGAGCAGTACTTC	CASSQRAGEGEQYF
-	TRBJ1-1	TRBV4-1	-	TGCGCCAGCAGCCAAGTCGGGGCACTTACTGAAGCTTTCTTT	CASSQVGALTEAFF
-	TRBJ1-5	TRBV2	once	TGTGCCAGCACCCAGTTGGGGGGAAATCAGCCCCAGCATTTT	CASTQLGGNQPQHF
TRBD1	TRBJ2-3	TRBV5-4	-	TGTGCCAGCAGCTTGGAGGGACAGGGAACAGATACGCAGTATTTT	CASSLEGQGTDTQYF
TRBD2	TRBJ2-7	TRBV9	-	TGTGCCAGCAGCGTAGCTCCAGCGGGACCCTACGAGCAGTACTTC	CASSVAPAGPYEQYF
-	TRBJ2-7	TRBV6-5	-	TGTGCCAGCAGTCCAGGGAGGGGGGGTACCTACGAGCAGTACTTC	CASSPGRGGTYEQYF
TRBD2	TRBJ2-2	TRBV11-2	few	TGTGCCAGCAAGAGAGCGGGGCCTCGAACCGGGGAGCTGTTTTTT	CASKRAGPRTGELFF
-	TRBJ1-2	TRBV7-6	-	TGTGCCAGCAGCTTAACCCCTCGTGGGGGCTACACCTTC	CASSLTPRGGYTF
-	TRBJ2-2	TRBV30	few	TGTGCCTGGTACCGGGACTTCCGCTCTGGGGAGCTGTTTTTT	CAWYRDFRSGELFF
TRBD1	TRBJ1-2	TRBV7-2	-	TGTGCCAGCAGCTCGGACAGGGTCACGAGTGGCTACACCTTC	CASSSDRVTSGYTF
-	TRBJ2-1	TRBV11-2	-	TGTGCCAGCAGGCCCCGGGGGTCTAACTCCTACAATGAGCAGTTCTTC	CASRPRGSNSYNEQFF
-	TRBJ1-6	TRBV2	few	TGTGCCAGCAGGCGGGGTGACTCACCCCTCCACTTT	CASRRGDSPLHF
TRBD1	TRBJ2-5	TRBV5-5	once	TGTGCCAGCAGCTTGGGTGGGACAGGTGGAGAGACCCAGTACTTC	CASSLGGTGGETQYF
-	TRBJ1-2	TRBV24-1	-	TGTGCCCTGGGACTGTATGGCTACACCTTC	CALGLYGYTF
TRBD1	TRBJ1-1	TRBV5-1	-	TGCGCCAGCAGCTGGGACAGGGGGAACACTGAAGCTTTCTTT	CASSWDRGNTEAFF
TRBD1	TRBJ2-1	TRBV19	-	TGTGCCAGCCGGGACAGACACCCCTCCTACAATGAGCAGTTCTTC	CASRDRHPSYNEQFF
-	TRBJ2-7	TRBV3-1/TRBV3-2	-	TGTGCCAGCAGCCAAGATACGACAGGAGGTGAGGAGCAGTACTTC	CASSQDTTGGEEQYF
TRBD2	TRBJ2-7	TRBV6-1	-	TGTGCCAGCAGTGGCATGACTAGCGGGAGGGCCTACGAGCAGTACTTC	CASSGMTSGRAYEQYF